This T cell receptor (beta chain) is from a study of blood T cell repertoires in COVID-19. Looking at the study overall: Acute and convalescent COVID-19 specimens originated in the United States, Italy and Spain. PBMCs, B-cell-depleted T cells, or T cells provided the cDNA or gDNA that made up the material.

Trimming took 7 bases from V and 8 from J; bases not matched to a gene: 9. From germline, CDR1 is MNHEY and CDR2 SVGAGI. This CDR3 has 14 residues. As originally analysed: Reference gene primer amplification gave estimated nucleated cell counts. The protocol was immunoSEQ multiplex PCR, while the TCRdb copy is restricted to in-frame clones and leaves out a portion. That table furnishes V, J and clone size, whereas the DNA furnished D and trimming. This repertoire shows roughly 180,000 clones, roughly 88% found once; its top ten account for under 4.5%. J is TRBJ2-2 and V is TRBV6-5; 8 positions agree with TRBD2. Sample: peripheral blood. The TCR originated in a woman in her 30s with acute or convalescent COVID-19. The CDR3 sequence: CASIERLATGELFF. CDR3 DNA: TGTGCCAGCATCGAACGACTAGCGACGGGGGAGCTGTTTTTT.